A selection of T cell receptor beta chains follows, all from one sample in a study of cytomegalovirus exposure and HLA in healthy donors. Generated by immunoSEQ multiplex PCR, the TCRdb table keeps only in-frame clones and is missing some. The data hold 100,000 to 150,000 clones, with roughly 74% observed a single time. The source material was PBMCs. The receptors derive from a male donor in good health and CMV-seronegative. The CDR3 runs from the conserved cysteine through the conserved F or W. The D gene is left open where the match is weak. Rows give clone size only sometimes, using once, few, many, or a class for an expanded clone.

J,V,size,D,DNA,CDR3
TRBJ2-7,TRBV7-8,.,TRBD1,TGTGCCAGCAGTTCCTGGACAGGGAAGACCTACGAGCAGTACTTC,CASSSWTGKTYEQYF
TRBJ1-2,TRBV29-1,.,.,TGCAGCGTTGAACCAGAAGGGGCGGGAGGCTACACCTTC,CSVEPEGAGGYTF
TRBJ1-4,TRBV6-5,.,TRBD1,TGTGCCAGCAGGGACAGGGGGGGGAATGAAAAACTGTTTTTT,CASRDRGGNEKLFF
TRBJ2-5,TRBV13,few,.,TGTGCCAGCCAAGGCGGGCTAGCCTCGAGGGAGACCCAGTACTTC,CASQGGLASRETQYF
TRBJ1-3,TRBV6-6,few,.,TGTGCCAGCAGTTACTCTGGCATCTCTGGAAACACCATATATTTT,CASSYSGISGNTIYF
TRBJ2-7,TRBV10-2,.,.,TGCGCCAGCAGGGGCAAAGGAGGGTTGTACGAGCAGTACTTC,CASRGKGGLYEQYF
TRBJ1-5,TRBV7-8,.,TRBD1,TGTGCCAGCAGTCCCGGGACAGGGGCGGGTCAGCCCCAGCATTTT,CASSPGTGAGQPQHF
TRBJ2-3,TRBV5-1,.,TRBD2,TGCGCCAGCAGCGCAACTAGCGGACCTAGCACAGATACGCAGTATTTT,CASSATSGPSTDTQYF
TRBJ2-5,TRBV9,.,.,TGTGCCAGCAGCGTAGGGCCAGAGACCCAGTACTTC,CASSVGPETQYF
TRBJ1-5,TRBV19,.,.,TGTGCCAGTCGGGACCCCTCAGTGGCGGGGCAGCCCCAGCATTTT,CASRDPSVAGQPQHF
TRBJ2-2,TRBV4-3,.,TRBD2,TGCGCCAGCAGCCAACCCGGGGGGGCACAAGGCACCGGGGAGCTGTTTTTT,CASSQPGGAQGTGELFF
TRBJ2-5,TRBV6-1,.,.,TGTGCCAGCAGTGAGAGACCGGGGGAGACCCAGTACTTC,CASSERPGETQYF
TRBJ2-7,TRBV7-9,once,TRBD1,TGTGCCAGCAGCTGGGAAGACAGGGGGCACTACGAGCAGTACTTC,CASSWEDRGHYEQYF
TRBJ1-1,TRBV28,.,.,TGTGCCAGCAGTTTATGGACAGGTCTGAACACTGAAGCTTTCTTT,CASSLWTGLNTEAFF
TRBJ1-2,TRBV5-6,.,.,TGTGCCAGCAGCTTGGTTCCCGACAGTCTCTATGGCTACACCTTC,CASSLVPDSLYGYTF
TRBJ2-7,TRBV6-5,.,TRBD1,TGTGCCAGCAGTTACGGGACAGGGCGGTACGAGCAGTACTTC,CASSYGTGRYEQYF
TRBJ1-5,TRBV7-3,.,.,TGTGCCAGCAGCCTCGGTGCTAATCAGCCCCAGCATTTT,CASSLGANQPQHF
TRBJ2-1,TRBV4-2,few,.,TGTGCCAGCAGCCAAGAAGGAGGCAATGAGCAGTTCTTC,CASSQEGGNEQFF
TRBJ2-3,TRBV7-2,once,TRBD2,TGTGCCAGCACCACACGTAGCGGGAGGGCCGGGTTGGATACGCAGTATTTT,CASTTRSGRAGLDTQYF
TRBJ1-2,TRBV5-1,.,.,TGCGCCAGCAGCTTGAGAGGCTTAGCGGACTATGGCTACACCTTC,CASSLRGLADYGYTF
TRBJ1-1,TRBV7-3,.,.,TGTGCCAGCAGCTTAACTCCAGGGAACACTGAAGCTTTCTTT,CASSLTPGNTEAFF
TRBJ2-1,TRBV5-6,.,.,TGTGCCAGCAGCTTTATGGCGGGCGGTAGGTACAATGAGCAGTTCTTC,CASSFMAGGRYNEQFF
TRBJ1-1,TRBV7-8,.,.,TGTGCCAGCAGCTTAGTTTATGACACTGAAGCTTTCTTT,CASSLVYDTEAFF
TRBJ2-5,TRBV4-3,.,TRBD1,TGCGCCAGCAGCCAAGATAGACAGGGATTTGAGACCCAGTACTTC,CASSQDRQGFETQYF
TRBJ2-1,TRBV28,.,TRBD2,TGTGCCAGCATCGCCCGCGGGGCTAGCGGGATCTATGAGCAGTTCTTC,CASIARGASGIYEQFF
TRBJ2-5,TRBV9,.,TRBD1,TGTGCCAGCAGCGCCACCGGGACAGAAGAGACCCAGTACTTC,CASSATGTEETQYF
TRBJ2-1,TRBV4-2,.,.,TGTGCCAGCAGCCAAGATCCGGGTGGGGCAGGAAACTACAATGAGCAGTTCTTC,CASSQDPGGAGNYNEQFF
TRBJ2-5,TRBV29-1,once,TRBD1,TGCAGCGTTGATGACCCCGGGACAGGGGGCAAGGGGCAGTACTTC,CSVDDPGTGGKGQYF
TRBJ1-5,TRBV30,.,.,TGTGCCTGGAGTGTCGGGGGCAATCAGCCCCAGCATTTT,CAWSVGGNQPQHF
TRBJ2-1,TRBV5-1,few,TRBD1,TGCGCCAGCGGCAGGGGGACAGCCACTTTTGTTGAGCAGTTCTTC,CASGRGTATFVEQFF
TRBJ1-2,TRBV4-2,.,TRBD1,TGTGCCAGCAGCCAAGATCGACAGGGGGCGGAAGGCTACACCTTC,CASSQDRQGAEGYTF
TRBJ1-3,TRBV6-6,.,TRBD1,TGTGCCAGCATTCTCGTGGGGGACAGGTTGGAATACACCATATATTTT,CASILVGDRLEYTIYF
TRBJ2-3,TRBV5-1,.,TRBD2,TGCGCCAGCAGCTCGGGACTAGCGGGGGGGTCTCCTAGCACAGATACGCAGTATTTT,CASSSGLAGGSPSTDTQYF
TRBJ2-5,TRBV5-1,once,.,TGCGCCAGCAGCTTTTCCGGACAGAACCAAGAGACCCAGTACTTC,CASSFSGQNQETQYF
TRBJ2-1,TRBV19,few,.,TGTGCCAGTAGTATAGTTGGGGGCCTAGCAGACAATGAGCAGTTCTTC,CASSIVGGLADNEQFF
TRBJ2-1,TRBV28,.,.,TGTGCCAGCACCGCCGTCACACAGGGTAGGAGTGAGCAGTTCTTC,CASTAVTQGRSEQFF
TRBJ1-3,TRBV4-2,.,.,TGTGCCAGCAGCCAAGACAGGGCTACTGGAAACACCATATATTTT,CASSQDRATGNTIYF
TRBJ2-5,TRBV6-1,.,TRBD2,TGTGCCAGCAGTGAAGCAGGTAGCGGGGGGACCCGTACGGGGACCCAGTACTTC,CASSEAGSGGTRTGTQYF
TRBJ1-1,TRBV6-1,.,TRBD1,TGTGCCAGCAGTGAAACAGGGGTGAACACTGAAGCTTTCTTT,CASSETGVNTEAFF
TRBJ1-2,TRBV7-2,few,TRBD1,TGTGCCAGCAGCCCGTTGACAGGGTACGACTATGGCTACACCTTC,CASSPLTGYDYGYTF
TRBJ2-7,TRBV11-2,.,.,TGTGCCAGCAGCTTAGACGGCGGCGTCCTCTATAGCGAGCAGTACTTC,CASSLDGGVLYSEQYF
TRBJ2-3,TRBV29-1,.,TRBD2,TGCAGCGTTGTGGGGGGACTAGCGGGAGCGACTAGCACAGATACGCAGTATTTT,CSVVGGLAGATSTDTQYF
TRBJ1-2,TRBV23-1,once,.,TGCGCCAGCAGTCAATCTCAGCGGGCAGGCTATGGCTACACCTTC,CASSQSQRAGYGYTF
TRBJ1-1,TRBV18,.,TRBD1,TGTGCCAGCTCACCACAGGGACAGGCGGCGTCAACTGAAGCTTTCTTT,CASSPQGQAASTEAFF
TRBJ1-1,TRBV30,.,.,TGTGCCTGGAGTGGACGGAGCAACACTGAAGCTTTCTTT,CAWSGRSNTEAFF
TRBJ1-4,TRBV7-2,.,.,TGTGCCAGCAGATCCGGGACAACTAATGAAAAACTGTTTTTT,CASRSGTTNEKLFF
TRBJ1-5,TRBV19,.,.,TGTGCCAGTAATCGAAACGGGAGAGGGAGTAATCAGCCCCAGCATTTT,CASNRNGRGSNQPQHF
TRBJ1-5,TRBV27,few,.,TGTGCCAGCAGCCAACGGGCCCGGAGGCAGCCCCAGCATTTT,CASSQRARRQPQHF
TRBJ2-7,TRBV7-3,.,TRBD1,TGTGCCAGCAGCCCGGGACAGGGACCCTACGAGCAGTACTTC,CASSPGQGPYEQYF
TRBJ2-3,TRBV5-4,few,TRBD2,TGTGCCAGCAGCATAGGGACTAGCGGGAGAATGTCAGATACGCAGTATTTT,CASSIGTSGRMSDTQYF
TRBJ1-1,TRBV30,.,.,TGTGCCTCGGCCAACGGGGAGAGGGCTGAAGCTTTCTTT,CASANGERAEAFF
TRBJ2-4,TRBV4-3,.,TRBD1,TGCGCCAGCAGCCCAACAGGGGTAGCCAAAAACATTCAGTACTTC,CASSPTGVAKNIQYF
TRBJ1-1,TRBV28,.,TRBD1,TGTGCCAGCAGTTTTTCGGGACAGGGAGAAGCTTTCTTT,CASSFSGQGEAFF
TRBJ2-5,TRBV19,.,.,TGTGCCAGTAGTCTTCAAGAGACCCAGTACTTC,CASSLQETQYF
TRBJ2-1,TRBV27,few,.,TGTGCCAGCAGTTTATCTTGGCGGCAGGGAAGCAATGAGCAGTTCTTC,CASSLSWRQGSNEQFF
TRBJ2-3,TRBV29-1,.,.,TGCAGCGTCCAAACCGTACAGGGATTCTTAGATACGCAGTATTTT,CSVQTVQGFLDTQYF
TRBJ2-7,TRBV25-1,.,.,TGTGCCAGCAGTGAAAACAACGGGAGAGACCGCTCCTACGAGCAGTACTTC,CASSENNGRDRSYEQYF
TRBJ2-1,TRBV19,.,TRBD2,TGTGCCAGTAGTATACTAGCGGGAGGGGTTGAGCAGTTCTTC,CASSILAGGVEQFF
TRBJ2-2,TRBV4-1,.,TRBD1,TGCGCCAGCAGCCAGACTCCCGGGACAGGGGGTTTTTTCGACACCGGGGAGCTGTTTTTT,CASSQTPGTGGFFDTGELFF
TRBJ2-3,TRBV29-1,.,TRBD2,TGCAGCGTTTTAGCGGGAGACGGTGATACGCAGTATTTT,CSVLAGDGDTQYF